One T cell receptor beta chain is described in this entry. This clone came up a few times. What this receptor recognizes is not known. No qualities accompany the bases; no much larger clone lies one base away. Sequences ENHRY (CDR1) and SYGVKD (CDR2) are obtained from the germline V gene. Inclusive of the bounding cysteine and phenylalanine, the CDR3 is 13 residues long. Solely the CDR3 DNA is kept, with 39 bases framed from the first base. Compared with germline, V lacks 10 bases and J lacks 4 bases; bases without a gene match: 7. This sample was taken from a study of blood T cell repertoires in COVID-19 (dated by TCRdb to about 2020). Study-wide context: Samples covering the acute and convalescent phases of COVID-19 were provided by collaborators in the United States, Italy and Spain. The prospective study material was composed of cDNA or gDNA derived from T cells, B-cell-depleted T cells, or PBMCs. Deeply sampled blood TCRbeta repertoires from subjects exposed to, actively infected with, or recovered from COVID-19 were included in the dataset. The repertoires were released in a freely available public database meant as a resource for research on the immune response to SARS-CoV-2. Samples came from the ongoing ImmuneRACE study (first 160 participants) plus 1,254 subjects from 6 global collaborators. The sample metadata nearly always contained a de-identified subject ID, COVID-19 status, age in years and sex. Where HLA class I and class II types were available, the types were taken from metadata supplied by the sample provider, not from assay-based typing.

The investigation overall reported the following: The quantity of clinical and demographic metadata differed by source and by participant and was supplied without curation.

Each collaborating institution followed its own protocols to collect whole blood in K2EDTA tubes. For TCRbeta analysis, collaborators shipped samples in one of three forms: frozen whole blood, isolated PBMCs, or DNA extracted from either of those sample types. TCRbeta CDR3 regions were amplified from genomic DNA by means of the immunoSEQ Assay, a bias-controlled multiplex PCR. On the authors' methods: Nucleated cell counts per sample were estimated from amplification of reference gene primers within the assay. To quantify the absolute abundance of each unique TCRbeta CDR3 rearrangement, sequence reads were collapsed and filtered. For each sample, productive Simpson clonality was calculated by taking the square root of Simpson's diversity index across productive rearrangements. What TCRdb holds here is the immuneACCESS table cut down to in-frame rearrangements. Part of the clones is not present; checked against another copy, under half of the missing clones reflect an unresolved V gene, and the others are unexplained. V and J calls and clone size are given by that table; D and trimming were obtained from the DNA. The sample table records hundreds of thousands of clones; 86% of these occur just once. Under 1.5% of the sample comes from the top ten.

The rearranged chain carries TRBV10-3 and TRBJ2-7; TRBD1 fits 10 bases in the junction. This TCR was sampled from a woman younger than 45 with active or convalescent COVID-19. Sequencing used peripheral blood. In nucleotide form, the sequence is TGTGCCAGCACGGACAGGGGGGGGTACGAGCAGTACTTC. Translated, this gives CASTDRGGYEQYF.